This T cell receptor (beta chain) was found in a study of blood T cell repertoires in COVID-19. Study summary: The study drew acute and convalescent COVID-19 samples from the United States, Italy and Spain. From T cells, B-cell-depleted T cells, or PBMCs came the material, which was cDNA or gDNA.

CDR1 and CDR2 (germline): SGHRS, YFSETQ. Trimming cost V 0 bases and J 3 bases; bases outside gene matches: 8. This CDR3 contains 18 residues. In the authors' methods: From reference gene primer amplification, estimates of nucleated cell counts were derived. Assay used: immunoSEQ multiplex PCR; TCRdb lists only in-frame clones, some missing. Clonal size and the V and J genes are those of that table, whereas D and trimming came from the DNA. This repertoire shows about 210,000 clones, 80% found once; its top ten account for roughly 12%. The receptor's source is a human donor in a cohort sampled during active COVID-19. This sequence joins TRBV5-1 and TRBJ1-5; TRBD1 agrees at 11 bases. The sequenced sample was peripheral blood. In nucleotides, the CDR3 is TGCGCCAGCAGCTTGGCCAATCAGGGACAGGGGGTCAATCAGCCCCAGCATTTT. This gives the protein CASSLANQGQGVNQPQHF.